The 23 T cell receptor beta chains in this list originate from one sample, sequenced in a study of T cell repertoires in cytomegalovirus infection. These TCRs' antigens remain unknown. MiXCR was run by TCRdb on the reads, yielding one entry per CDR3 protein. Among about 570,000 distinct CDR3 sequences listed, 40% were seen once. The sample here was cultured PBMCs, taken from culture after CMV antigen stimulation. The receptors here all came from a human donor in good health (CMV status not recorded). Some clones in this sample may be carry-over from other donors' samples.

This clonotype was found once. J is TRBJ1-1 and V is TRBV19; D unclear. The V and J ends lost 9 bases and 7 bases respectively, with 21 bases between them. CDR1 and CDR2 (germline): LNHDA, SQIVND (reference sequence). The CDR3 is 14 residues long. The DNA for the CDR3 is TGTGCCAGCCGTCCTCCGGCAGGAGGAAATGAAGCTTTCTTT. Its protein is CASRPPAGGNEAFF.

The gene calls are TRBV20-1 and TRBJ2-1; 8 positions agree with TRBD2. V was clipped by 5 bases and J by 6 bases; unmatched bases: 9. The CDR3 sequence is 14 residues long. CDR1 and CDR2 from the germline V gene are DFQATT and SNEGSKA (reference sequence). The CDR3 nucleotides are TGCAGTGCTGGAAAAGCGGGAGAGGGCAATGAGCAGTTCTTC. Translating gives CSAGKAGEGNEQFF.

This clonotype occurred many times. This chain uses TRBV7-2 with TRBJ2-3, with a weak D call TRBD2 (6 bases). With 5 bases removed from V and 0 bases from J, the gap between germline ends came to 15 bases. The germline gives CDR1 SGHTA, CDR2 FQGNSA. The CDR3 loop spans 16 amino acids. The CDR3 sequence: CASSRRVSGSTDTQYF. The CDR3 DNA reads as TGTGCCAGCAGCCGGAGGGTCAGCGGGAGCACAGATACGCAGTATTTT.

The chain combines TRBV12-3 or TRBV12-4 with TRBJ2-7; a possible D gene is TRBD1 (6 bases). CDR3 length: 14 residues. V lost 6 bases to trimming and J lost 2 bases, with 14 bases between them. The CDR3 reads CASSSWDTAYEQYF. CDR3 in DNA: TGTGCCAGCAGCTCCTGGGACACAGCCTACGAGCAGTACTTC.

This clonotype was recorded a few times. The chain links TRBV12-3 or TRBV12-4 to TRBJ2-1; D may be TRBD1 (6 bases). The CDR3 length is 15 residues. V gave up 6 bases and J gave up 0 bases, with 12 bases separating them. CDR3 in DNA: TGTGCCAGCAGAAGGACAGCGAGCTCCTACAATGAGCAGTTCTTC. Residues: CASRRTASSYNEQFF.

V usage is TRBV5-1 and J usage is TRBJ2-5, with a tentative D call TRBD2 (5 bases). V lost 7 bases, J lost 2 bases, and 21 bases lay in between. From germline, CDR1 is SGHRS and CDR2 YFSETQ. The CDR3 spans 16 residues. DNA for the CDR3: TGCGCCAGCTTCGAAAGGACCGGAGGTGAACAAGAGACCCAGTACTTC. Its translation is CASFERTGGEQETQYF.

This clonotype showed up just a few times. The chain employs TRBV29-1 and TRBJ2-1, with D unclear. The CDR3 has 13 amino acids. V was clipped by 5 bases and J by 0 bases, with 8 bases between them. The germline V gene encodes CDR1 SQVTM and CDR2 ANQGSEA. CDR3 in amino acids: CSVRESSYNEQFF. The CDR3 region has the DNA TGCAGCGTTAGAGAAAGCTCCTACAATGAGCAGTTCTTC.

The rearrangement joins TRBV28 to TRBJ1-4; D remains unclear. Trimming pared 5 bases from V and 8 bases from J, leaving 9 bases between. The CDR3 runs to 12 residues. CDR1 is MDHEN and CDR2 is SYDVKM in the germline V gene. The CDR3 reads CASSRRREKLFF. The DNA of the CDR3 is TGTGCCAGCAGTAGGAGACGCGAAAAACTGTTTTTT.

The chain recombines TRBV6-2 or TRBV6-3 with TRBJ2-7, with 9 bases lining up with TRBD1. The CDR3 totals 15 residues. The V gene's germline CDR1 is MNHEY and CDR2 SVGEGT. V trimming: 6 bases; J trimming: 3 bases; junction bases outside the gene matches: 9. CDR3 in amino acids: CASSEAGTGIYEQYF. The DNA of the CDR3 is TGTGCCAGCAGCGAGGCCGGGACAGGGATCTACGAGCAGTACTTC.

This clonotype was counted between two and nine times. The CDR3 region has the DNA TGTGCCAGTTCGGTACTAACTAGCGGGGTGGGCGAGCAGTACTTC. Its protein is CASSVLTSGVGEQYF. V and J are TRBV2 and TRBJ2-7; 10 nucleotides align to TRBD2. The CDR3 extends over 15 amino acids. CDR1 SNHLY and CDR2 FYNNEI come from the germline V gene. V was pared by 9 bases and J by 6 bases, with 14 bases of the junction left unmatched. The full variable domain, rest sourced from reference TRBV2 and TRBJ2-7, is EPEVTQTPSHQVTQMGQEVILRCVPISNHLYFYWYRQILGQKVEFLVSFYNNEISEKSEIFDDQFSVERPDGSNFTLKIRSTKLEDSAMYFCASSVLTSGVGEQYFGPGTRLTVT.

This clonotype has more than one count but fewer than ten. V and J are TRBV7-9 and TRBJ1-2, with no clear D. The V gene's germline CDR1 is SEHNR and CDR2 FQNEAQ (reference sequence). Trimming took 6 bases from V and 8 from J, leaving 19 bases between them. This CDR3 contains 14 residues. This CDR3 is CASSPDPPVGGYTF. The CDR3 nucleotides are TGTGCCAGCAGTCCTGACCCTCCGGTGGGAGGCTACACCTTC.

This clonotype has a handful of counts. J is TRBJ2-2 and V is TRBV7-2; no clear D gene. The CDR3 runs to 17 residues. V lost 5 bases to trimming and J lost 4 bases, with 20 bases between them. Germline CDR1 SGHTA, CDR2 FQGNSA. This CDR3 is CASSPNIGAASTGELFF. The CDR3 DNA sequence: TGTGCCAGCAGCCCAAACATAGGTGCGGCGTCCACCGGGGAGCTGTTTTTT.

J is TRBJ1-5 and V is TRBV6-5, with 8 bases identical to TRBD1. The germline gives CDR1 MNHEY, CDR2 SVGAGI. The CDR3 spans 14 residues. V gave up 6 bases and J gave up 6 bases; unmatched junction bases: 7. Written as DNA, the CDR3 is TGTGCCAGCAGAATGACAGGGGCGGGTCAGCCCCAGCATTTT. Its protein is CASRMTGAGQPQHF.

The chain combines TRBV7-6 with TRBJ1-6, with D possibly being TRBD1 (6 bases). CDR1 is SGHVS and CDR2 is FNYEAQ in the germline V gene. Trimming shortened V by 3 bases and J by 5 bases, and 11 bases separated the two germline ends. This CDR3 spans 15 amino acids. CDR3 sequence: CASSLGQGNNSPLHF. The CDR3 nucleotides are TGTGCCAGCAGCTTGGGCCAGGGGAATAATTCACCCCTCCACTTT.

Worth noting for this clonotype: The junction departs from germline at one end; a sequencing error may be responsible. V is TRBV2 and J is TRBJ1-2; D uncertain. The CDR3 runs to 13 residues. Germline CDR1 is SNHLY and CDR2 is FYNNEI. CDR3 region: CASSEDENYGYTF. The CDR3 DNA reads as TGTGCCAGCAGCGAAGACGAGAACTATGGCTACACCTTC.

Comment on this clonotype: Its ends do not fully match the called genes, so a read error is possible. The chain joins TRBV12-3 or TRBV12-4 to TRBJ2-1; 9 bases are shared with TRBD2. The CDR3 is made up of 15 amino acids. The chain's CDR3 is CASSFAGGRANERFF. The CDR3 DNA reads as TGTGCCAGCAGTTTTGCGGGCGGGAGGGCTAATGAGCGGTTCTTC.

This clonotype was recorded a few times. This chain joins TRBV5-6 and TRBJ1-6; D is ambiguous. CDR3 length: 14 amino acids. CDR1 SGHDT and CDR2 YYEEEE come from the germline V gene. V dropped 4 bases and J dropped 4 bases, with 9 bases sitting between them. DNA for the CDR3: TGTGCCAGCAGCCCGACCGAATATAATTCACCCCTCCACTTT. Protein sequence: CASSPTEYNSPLHF.

The table lists this clonotype with a count of one. This rearrangement joins TRBV12-3 or TRBV12-4 to TRBJ2-7; a possible D gene is TRBD2 (6 bases). Trimming took 6 bases from V and 7 from J, leaving 19 bases between them. CDR3 length equals 14 residues. DNA for the CDR3: TGTGCCAGCAGGAACGCCGGGGGACCCCAGGAGCAGTACTTC. As protein: CASRNAGGPQEQYF.

The chain is built from TRBV29-1 and TRBJ2-2; D unresolved. The V gene lost 3 bases and the J gene lost 4 bases, with 9 bases spanning the gap. Germline assignment: CDR1 SQVTM and CDR2 ANQGSEA. The CDR3 contains 13 residues. The CDR3 reads CSVDGVGTGELFF. The DNA of the CDR3 is TGCAGCGTTGATGGGGTGGGCACCGGGGAGCTGTTTTTT.

CDR3 residues: CASSRAGTMNTEAFF. The CDR3 region has the DNA TGTGCCAGCAGTCGGGCAGGGACTATGAACACTGAAGCTTTCTTT. The chain uses TRBV27 and TRBJ1-1; D is possibly TRBD1 (5 bases). There are 15 residues in the CDR3. Trimming left V 5 bases short and J 0 bases short, with 13 bases between. Germline V CDR1 and CDR2: MNHEY, SMNVEV (reference sequence).

This clonotype has at least ten counts. This sequence joins TRBV7-2 and TRBJ2-3; 9 positions match TRBD2. The V and J ends lost 1 base and 1 base, in that order; junction bases with no gene match: 9. The CDR3 consists of 18 residues. CDR1 is SGHTA and CDR2 is FQGNSA in the germline V gene. The CDR3, as DNA: TGTGCCAGCAGCTTAGTAGGCGGGGGGGCCGGAGGCACAGATACGCAGTATTTT. The encoded protein is CASSLVGGGAGGTDTQYF.

As concerns this clonotype: One end of the junction does not line up with germline, which may come from a read error. The gene calls are TRBV7-2 and TRBJ2-1; weak D call: TRBD2 (5 bases). CDR1 is SGHTA, CDR2 FQGNSA, per germline. This CDR3 spans 12 amino acids. The CDR3 bases are TGTGCCAGCAGCTTAGCCCAACTAGGAGTTTACTTC. Its translation: CASSLAQLGVYF.

Ten or more counts support this clonotype. The chain carries TRBV7-2 and TRBJ2-7; TRBD2 matches at 10 bases. This CDR3 contains 14 residues. CDR1 is SGHTA and CDR2 is FQGNSA in the germline V gene. The trim removed 8 bases at V and 6 bases at J, leaving 10 bases unmatched. The CDR3 protein is CASRGLAGVGEQYF. CDR3 DNA sequence: TGTGCCAGCCGCGGGCTAGCGGGAGTTGGCGAGCAGTACTTC.